This TCR beta chain was sequenced for a study of cytomegalovirus exposure and HLA in healthy donors. Primers for the PCR totalled 60 Vbeta and 13 Jbeta. Libraries were prepared by immunoSEQ multiplex PCR; TCRdb keeps only in-frame clonotypes and omits some of them. The sample yields 250,000 or so clones, about 93% seen once. CDR1 MNHEY and CDR2 SVGAGI come from the germline V gene. The CDR3 has 12 amino acids. V was pared by 5 bases and J by 7 bases, with 11 bases between. The J gene is TRBJ1-2, the V gene TRBV6-5; unclear D gene. The receptor's source is a girl aged 2-10 years in good health and CMV-seronegative. Sequences were obtained from PBMCs. Written as DNA, the CDR3 is TGTGCCAGCAGTATGGGTGGAGTTGGCTACACCTTC. It translates to CASSMGGVGYTF.